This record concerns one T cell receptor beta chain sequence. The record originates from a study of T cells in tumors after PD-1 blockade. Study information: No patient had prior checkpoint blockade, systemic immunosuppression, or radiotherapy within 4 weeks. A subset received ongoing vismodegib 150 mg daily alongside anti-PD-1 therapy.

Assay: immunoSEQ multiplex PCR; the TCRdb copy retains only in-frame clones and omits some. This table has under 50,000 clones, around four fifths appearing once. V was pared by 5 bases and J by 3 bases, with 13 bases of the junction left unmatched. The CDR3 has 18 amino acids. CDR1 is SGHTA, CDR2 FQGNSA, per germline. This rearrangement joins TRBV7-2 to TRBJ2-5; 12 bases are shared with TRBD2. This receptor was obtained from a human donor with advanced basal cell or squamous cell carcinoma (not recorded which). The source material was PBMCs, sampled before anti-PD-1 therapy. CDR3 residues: CASSPHTLAGGLEETQYF. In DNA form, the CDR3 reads TGTGCCAGCAGCCCTCACACTCTAGCGGGGGGGCTTGAAGAGACCCAGTACTTC.